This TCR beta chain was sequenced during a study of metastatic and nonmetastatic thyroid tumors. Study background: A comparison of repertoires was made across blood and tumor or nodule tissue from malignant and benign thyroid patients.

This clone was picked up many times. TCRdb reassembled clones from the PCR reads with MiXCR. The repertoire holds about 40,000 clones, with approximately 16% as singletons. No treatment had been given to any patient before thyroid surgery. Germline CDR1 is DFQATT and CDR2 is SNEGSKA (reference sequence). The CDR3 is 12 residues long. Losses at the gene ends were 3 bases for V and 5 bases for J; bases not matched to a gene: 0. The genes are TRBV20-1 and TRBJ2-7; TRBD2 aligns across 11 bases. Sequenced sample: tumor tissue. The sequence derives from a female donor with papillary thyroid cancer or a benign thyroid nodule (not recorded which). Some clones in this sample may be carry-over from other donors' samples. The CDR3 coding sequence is TGCAGTGCTAGGGGACTAGCGGACGAGCAGTACTTC. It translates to CSARGLADEQYF.